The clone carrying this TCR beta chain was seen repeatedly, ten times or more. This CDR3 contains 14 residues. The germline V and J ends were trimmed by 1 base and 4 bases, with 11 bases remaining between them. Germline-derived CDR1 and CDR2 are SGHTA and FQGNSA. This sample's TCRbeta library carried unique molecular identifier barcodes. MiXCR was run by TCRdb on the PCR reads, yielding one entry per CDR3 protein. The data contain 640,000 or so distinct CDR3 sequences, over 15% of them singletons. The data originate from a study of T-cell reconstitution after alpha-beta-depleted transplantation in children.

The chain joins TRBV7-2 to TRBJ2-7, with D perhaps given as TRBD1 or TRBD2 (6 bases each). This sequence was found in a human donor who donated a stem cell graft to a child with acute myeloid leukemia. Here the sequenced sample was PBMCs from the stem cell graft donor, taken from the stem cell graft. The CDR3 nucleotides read TGTGCCAGCAGCTTAGTGGGGGGCGGGTACGAGCAGTACTTC. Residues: CASSLVGGGYEQYF.